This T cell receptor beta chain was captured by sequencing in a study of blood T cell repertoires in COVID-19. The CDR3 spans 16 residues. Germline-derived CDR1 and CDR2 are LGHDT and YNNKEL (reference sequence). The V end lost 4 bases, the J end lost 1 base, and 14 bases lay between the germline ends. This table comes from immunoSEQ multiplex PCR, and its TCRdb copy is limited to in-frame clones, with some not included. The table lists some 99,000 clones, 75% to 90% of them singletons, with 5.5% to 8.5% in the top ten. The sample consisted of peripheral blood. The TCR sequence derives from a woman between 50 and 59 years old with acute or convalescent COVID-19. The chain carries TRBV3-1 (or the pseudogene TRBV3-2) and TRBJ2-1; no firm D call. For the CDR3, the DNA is TGTGCCAGCAGCCTTCTCAAGTCTAGGTCCTACAATGAGCAGTTCTTC. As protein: CASSLLKSRSYNEQFF.